The following is a TCR beta chain sequence with its context. The germline gives CDR1 SGHTA, CDR2 FQGNSA. The CDR3 runs to 17 residues. Trimming took 2 bases from V and 0 from J, leaving 15 bases between them. This specimen comes from a study of blood T cell repertoires in COVID-19. Study summary: T cells, B-cell-depleted T cells, or PBMCs supplied cDNA or gDNA.

In the source study's methods: The authors estimated nucleated cell counts from reference gene primer amplification. Profiled with immunoSEQ multiplex PCR; TCRdb holds only in-frame clones, not every one. V, J and clone size derive from that table, while D and trimming were established from the DNA sequence. This sample has about 390,000 clones; more than 75% occur once, and the top ten carry 2% to 2.5%. Sequencing input: peripheral blood. The sequence came from a woman in her sixties or seventies with COVID-19, enrolled during active disease. The V gene is TRBV7-2, the J gene TRBJ2-3; tentatively, D is TRBD2 (7 bases). The CDR3 nucleotides are TGTGCCAGCAGCTTAATGGTGGCGGGGGCCAGCACAGATACGCAGTATTTT. Translation: CASSLMVAGASTDTQYF.